This TCR beta chain emerged from a study of blood T cell repertoires in COVID-19. At the level of the study: The United States, Italy and Spain supplied acute and convalescent COVID-19 samples.

As originally analysed: Reference gene primer amplification in the assay estimated nucleated cell counts. Profiled with immunoSEQ multiplex PCR; TCRdb holds only in-frame clones, not every one. V and J calls and clone size follow that table, whereas D and trimming were derived from the DNA. The data contain 60,000 to 70,000 clones, approximately 79% of them seen just once; the ten biggest clones take up less than 6%. The V end lost 0 bases, the J end lost 3 bases, and 13 bases lay between the germline ends. CDR3 size: 16 residues. Germline values: CDR1 ENHRY, CDR2 SYGVKD. The sample was peripheral blood. The TCR comes from a woman between 65 and 79 years old with acute or convalescent COVID-19. The chain employs TRBV10-3 and TRBJ2-3, with a tentative D call TRBD2 (6 bases). The CDR3 coding sequence is TGTGCCATCAGTGAGTCCGGGGCGGGAAGAACAGATACGCAGTATTTT. Translated, it gives CAISESGAGRTDTQYF.